This TCR beta chain was captured by sequencing in a study of cytomegalovirus exposure and HLA in healthy donors. Looking at the study overall: An analysis done earlier identified 95 million to 140 million unique TCR beta sequences from around 180 million T cells. Around 76% of several hundred genotyped donors fell in the Caucasian-associated ancestry cluster.

CDR3 size: 14 residues. CDR1 MNHNY and CDR2 SVGAGI come from the germline V gene (reference sequence). Trimming took 2 bases from V and 7 from J, leaving 11 bases between them. 60 Vbeta and 13 Jbeta primers were used in PCR. Authors' analysis steps: Tens of millions of unique TCR beta chains, about 11 million of them shared, were counted by a later analysis. This table comes from immunoSEQ multiplex PCR, and its TCRdb copy is limited to in-frame clones, with some not included. Clone size and V and J calls were adopted from that table, with D and trimming inferred from the DNA. The sample has 40,000 to 60,000 clones.

This receptor was taken from a male donor in good health and CMV-seropositive. Sequencing was carried out using PBMCs. The chain employs TRBV6-6 and TRBJ1-4; perhaps TRBD1 as D (5 bases). Written as DNA, the CDR3 is TGTGCCAGCAGTTACGCAGGGAAAAGTGAAAAACTGTTTTTT. Translated, it gives CASSYAGKSEKLFF.